The 21 T cell receptor beta chains given below trace back to one sample, sequenced in a study of CD8 T cells in ankylosing spondylitis. Whole-study results and caveats: Eight highly homologous variants formed a TCR beta motif that appeared characteristic of ankylosing spondylitis blood.

The antigens for these receptors are not known. TCRdb processed the 5' RACE reads anew with MiXCR; each CDR3 protein has one entry. There are 200,000 to 250,000 distinct CDR3 sequences in the sample; around 16% occur only once, and about 44% lies in the top ten. Specimen: blood, either unsorted or a sorted T cell fraction (not recorded which). These receptors were collected from a male donor with ankylosing spondylitis.

This chain links TRBV5-5 with TRBJ1-1; 8 bases align to TRBD1. CDR3 length: 14 residues. Germline loops: CDR1 SGHKS, CDR2 YYEKEE (reference sequence). The V and J ends lost 3 bases and 1 base, in that order; junction bases with no gene match: 2. CDR3 loop: CASSSTGANTEAFF. The CDR3, as DNA: TGTGCCAGCAGCTCGACAGGGGCGAACACTGAAGCTTTCTTT.

Concerning this clonotype: Germline is not matched at one junction end, which may reflect a read error. The rearrangement uses TRBV27 and TRBJ2-7; 11 bases fit TRBD2. Germline CDR1 and CDR2: MNHEY and SMNVEV (reference sequence). The CDR3 is 19 residues long. The CDR3 is CTSSRMPGLAELGPYEQYF. Here the CDR3 DNA reads TGCACCAGCAGCAGAATGCCGGGACTAGCGGAGTTAGGTCCCTACGAGCAGTACTTC.

The J gene is TRBJ2-2, the V gene TRBV5-1; D unclear. V gave up 4 bases and J gave up 0 bases, with 13 bases separating them. CDR3 length: 16 residues. Germline CDR1 is SGHRS and CDR2 is YFSETQ. CDR3 residues: CASSPFQNTNTGELFF. The CDR3 DNA is TGCGCCAGCAGCCCCTTCCAGAATACGAACACCGGGGAGCTGTTTTTT.

The chain combines TRBV6-1 with TRBJ2-2; TRBD2 is a possible D gene (8 bases). Germline values: CDR1 MNHNS, CDR2 SASEGT. The V and J ends lost 6 bases and 4 bases respectively, with 21 bases between them. This CDR3 has 17 amino acids. CDR3 protein: CASSLGGGGGITGELFF. CDR3 DNA sequence: TGTGCCAGCAGCCTGGGAGGGGGCGGGGGGATCACCGGGGAGCTGTTTTTT.

This clonotype was seen a few times. The chain couples TRBV4-1 to TRBJ2-7, with TRBD1 matching over 7 bases. Germline-derived CDR1 and CDR2 are MGHRA and YSYEKL. V was pared by 3 bases and J by 2 bases, with 13 bases of the junction left unmatched. CDR3 size: 17 residues. CDR3 DNA: TGCGCCAGCAGCCAGGGGCCCACCGGGACAGTCACCTACGAGCAGTACTTC. This sequence encodes CASSQGPTGTVTYEQYF.

The genes are TRBV29-1 and TRBJ2-7; 9 bases are a match to TRBD2. Unmatched junction bases numbered 13, after V lost 5 bases and J lost 5 bases. This CDR3 is 15 amino acids long. Germline CDR1 is SQVTM and CDR2 is ANQGSEA. DNA of the CDR3: TGCAGCGTTTTTGGGGCGGCTAGCGGGAAACACGAGCAGTACTTC. Its translation is CSVFGAASGKHEQYF.

This clonotype was picked up a small number of times. V usage is TRBV9 and J usage is TRBJ1-2; no reliable D call. CDR1 is SGDLS, CDR2 YYNGEE, per germline. This CDR3 has 13 amino acids. Between the trimmed V and J ends, which lost 2 bases and 8 bases, there was a span of 13 bases. CDR3 nucleotide sequence: TGTGCCAGCAGCGTCGTCCCCAGCGAAGGCTACACCTTC. Translated, it gives CASSVVPSEGYTF.

This clonotype has a handful of counts. The V gene is TRBV11-2, the J gene TRBJ2-3; D possibly uses TRBD1 or TRBD2 (6 bases each). Between the trimmed V and J ends, which lost 1 base and 2 bases, there was a span of 13 bases. Germline V gives CDR1 SGHAT, CDR2 FQNNGV. The CDR3 has 16 amino acids. CDR3 bases: TGTGCCAGCAGCTTAGCTAACGGGGGCGACACAGATACGCAGTATTTT. Its translation is CASSLANGGDTDTQYF.

The J gene is TRBJ2-7, the V gene TRBV6-1, with 9 positions matching TRBD1. Germline V gene sequence: CDR1 MNHNS, CDR2 SASEGT. The CDR3 is 16 amino acids. Trimming took 5 bases from V and 2 from J; bases not matched to a gene: 10. CDR3 sequence reads: CASSPGTGKRTYEQYF. The CDR3 DNA reads as TGTGCCAGCAGTCCCGGGACAGGGAAACGCACCTACGAGCAGTACTTC.

In this sample, this clonotype turned up a few times. The V gene is TRBV27, the J gene TRBJ2-7; 8 positions match TRBD1. Germline lookup yields CDR1 MNHEY and CDR2 SMNVEV (reference sequence). The CDR3 extends over 12 amino acids. Losses at the gene ends were 9 bases for V and 2 bases for J; bases not matched to a gene: 3. The CDR3 loop is CASRGQAYEQYF. Written as DNA, the CDR3 is TGTGCCAGTCGGGGACAGGCCTACGAGCAGTACTTC.

This clonotype has just a few counts. The rearrangement joins TRBV5-7 to TRBJ2-7, with TRBD1 identical over 9 bases. TRBV5-7 is reported as an ORF; its role is uncertain. The CDR3 extends over 16 amino acids. V trimming: 4 bases; J trimming: 3 bases; junction bases outside the gene matches: 11. The CDR3 sequence is CASSAGQGQGIYEQYF. CDR3 in DNA: TGTGCCAGCAGCGCGGGCCAGGGACAGGGTATCTACGAGCAGTACTTC.

This clonotype was recorded many times. The V call is TRBV29-1, the J call TRBJ2-2; 10 bases fit TRBD1. The V and J ends lost 0 bases and 3 bases, in that order; junction bases with no gene match: 13. This CDR3 region has 19 residues. Looked up from germline, CDR1 is SQVTM and CDR2 is ANQGSEA. Here the CDR3 reads CSVEDPLSRDRGDTGELFF. CDR3 DNA: TGCAGCGTTGAAGATCCCCTCTCCCGGGACAGGGGAGACACCGGGGAGCTGTTTTTT.

This chain links TRBV12-3 or TRBV12-4 with TRBJ2-7; a possible D gene is TRBD1 (6 bases). V gave up 5 bases and J gave up 3 bases, with 8 bases separating them. The CDR3 sequence is 12 residues long. The CDR3 DNA sequence: TGTGCCAGCAGTCGGACAGTCTACGAGCAGTACTTC. Translated: CASSRTVYEQYF.

This clonotype was detected a few times. V is TRBV4-1 and J is TRBJ1-4; no clear D gene. The V gene's germline CDR1 is MGHRA and CDR2 YSYEKL. This CDR3 has 17 amino acids. V lost 0 bases and J 0 bases, leaving 11 bases between the germline ends. The CDR3 protein is CASSQEVLFSTNEKLFF. CDR3 in DNA: TGCGCCAGCAGCCAAGAGGTCCTATTTTCAACTAATGAAAAACTGTTTTTT.

This clonotype was picked up many times. The gene calls are TRBV29-1 and TRBJ2-7, with D tentatively TRBD1 (5 bases). The CDR3 consists of 11 residues. V was clipped by 2 bases and J by 6 bases, with 8 bases between them. Germline values: CDR1 SQVTM, CDR2 ANQGSEA. CDR3 region: CSVEIRGEQYF. CDR3 nucleotides: TGCAGCGTTGAAATAAGGGGCGAGCAGTACTTC.

This clonotype has a handful of counts. The chain has TRBV5-1 and TRBJ2-7; TRBD2 agrees at 10 bases. J lost 1 base, V lost 4 bases, and 5 bases had no gene match. Germline loops: CDR1 SGHRS, CDR2 YFSETQ. The CDR3 contains 15 residues. The CDR3 coding sequence is TGCGCCAGCAGCCCCCTTAGCGGGGGGTCCTACGAGCAGTACTTC. Encoded protein: CASSPLSGGSYEQYF.

The rearrangement links TRBV3-1 to TRBJ2-1; 13 bases are a match to TRBD2. The CDR3 covers 19 residues. Germline lookup yields CDR1 LGHDT and CDR2 YNNKEL (reference sequence). J was trimmed by 0 bases and V by 1 base; bases with no gene match: 6. CDR3 sequence: CASSQVGTSGDPSYNEQFF. CDR3 DNA: TGTGCCAGCAGCCAAGTGGGGACTAGCGGGGACCCCTCCTACAATGAGCAGTTCTTC.

V usage is TRBV12-3 or TRBV12-4 and J usage is TRBJ2-7, with D maybe TRBD2 (7 bases). This CDR3 is built from 11 residues. The CDR3 is CASEGEGEQYF. The CDR3 DNA sequence: TGTGCGTCCGAGGGGGAGGGCGAGCAGTACTTC.

This clonotype came up a few times. The genes are TRBV11-2 and TRBJ2-1; TRBD2 matches at 12 bases. The CDR3 runs to 16 residues. Germline trimming cut 4 bases from V and 6 bases from J; bases unmatched to any gene: 7. Germline CDR1 is SGHAT and CDR2 is FQNNGV. The CDR3 here is CASSSPLAGGVNEQFF. The DNA for the CDR3 is TGTGCCAGCAGCTCTCCCCTAGCGGGAGGGGTCAATGAGCAGTTCTTC.

This clonotype was detected many times. The rearrangement uses TRBV7-9 and TRBJ1-2, with D uncertain. Germline V lookup: CDR1 SEHNR, CDR2 FQNEAQ (reference sequence). This CDR3 contains 15 residues. Trimming cost V 3 bases and J 2 bases, with 13 bases left between them. This CDR3 reads CASSFEDLPNYGYTF. CDR3 bases: TGTGCCAGCAGCTTTGAAGATCTTCCCAACTATGGCTACACCTTC. The full variable domain, rest sourced from reference TRBV7-9 and TRBJ1-2, is DTGVSQNPRHKITKRGQNVTFRCDPISEHNRLYWYRQTLGQGPEFLTYFQNEAQLEKSRLLSDRFSAERPKGSFSTLEIQRTEQGDSAMYLCASSFEDLPNYGYTFGSGTRLTVV.

The chain employs TRBV19 and TRBJ2-7; 14 bases align to TRBD2. V was pared by 4 bases and J by 0 bases, with 2 bases of the junction left unmatched. This CDR3 spans 16 amino acids. In germline, CDR1 is LNHDA, CDR2 SQIVND (reference sequence). The CDR3 DNA reads as TGTGCCAGTAGTAGGACTAGCGGGGGGATCTCCTACGAGCAGTACTTC. Amino acid sequence: CASSRTSGGISYEQYF.